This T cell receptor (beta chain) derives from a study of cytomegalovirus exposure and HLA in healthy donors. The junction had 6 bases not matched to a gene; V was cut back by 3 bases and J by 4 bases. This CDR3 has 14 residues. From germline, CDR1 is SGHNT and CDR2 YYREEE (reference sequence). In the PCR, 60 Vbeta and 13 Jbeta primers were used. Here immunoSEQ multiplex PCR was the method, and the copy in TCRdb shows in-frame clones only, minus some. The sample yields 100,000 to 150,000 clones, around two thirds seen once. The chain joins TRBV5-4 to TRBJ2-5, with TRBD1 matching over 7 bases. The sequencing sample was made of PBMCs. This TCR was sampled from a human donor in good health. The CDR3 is CASSSKTGRETQYF. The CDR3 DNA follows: TGTGCCAGCAGCTCAAAGACAGGGAGAGAGACCCAGTACTTC. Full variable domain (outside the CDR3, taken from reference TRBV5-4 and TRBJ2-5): ETGVTQSPTHLIKTRGQQVTLRCSSQSGHNTVSWYQQALGQGPQFIFQYYREEENGRGNFPPRFSGLQFPNYSSELNVNALELDDSALYLCASSSKTGRETQYFGPGTRLLVL.